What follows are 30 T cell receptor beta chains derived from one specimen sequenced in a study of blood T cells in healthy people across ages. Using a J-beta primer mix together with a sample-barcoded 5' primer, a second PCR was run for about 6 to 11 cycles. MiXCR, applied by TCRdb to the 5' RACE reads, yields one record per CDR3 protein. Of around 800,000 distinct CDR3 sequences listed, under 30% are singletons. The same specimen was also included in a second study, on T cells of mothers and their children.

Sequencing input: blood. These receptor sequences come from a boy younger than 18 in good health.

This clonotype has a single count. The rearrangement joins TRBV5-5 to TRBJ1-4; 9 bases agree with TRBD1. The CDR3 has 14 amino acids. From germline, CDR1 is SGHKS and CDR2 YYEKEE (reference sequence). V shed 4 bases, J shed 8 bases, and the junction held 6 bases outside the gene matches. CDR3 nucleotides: TGTGCCAGCAGCGTCACAGGGGGCGGCGAAAAACTGTTTTTT. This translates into CASSVTGGGEKLFF.

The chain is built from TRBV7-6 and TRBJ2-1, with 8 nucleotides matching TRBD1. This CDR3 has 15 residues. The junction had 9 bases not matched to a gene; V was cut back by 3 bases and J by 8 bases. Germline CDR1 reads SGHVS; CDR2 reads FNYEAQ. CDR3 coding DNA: TGTGCCAGCAGCTTGGACAGGGACGCTCTCGATGAGCAGTTCTTC. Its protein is CASSLDRDALDEQFF.

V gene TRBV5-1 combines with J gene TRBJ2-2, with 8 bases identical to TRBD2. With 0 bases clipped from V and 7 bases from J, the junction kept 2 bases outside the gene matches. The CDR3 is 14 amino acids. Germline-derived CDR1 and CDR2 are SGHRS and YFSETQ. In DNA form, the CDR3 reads TGCGCCAGCAGCTTGGGTAGCGGGGTCGGGGAGCTGTTTTTT. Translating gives CASSLGSGVGELFF.

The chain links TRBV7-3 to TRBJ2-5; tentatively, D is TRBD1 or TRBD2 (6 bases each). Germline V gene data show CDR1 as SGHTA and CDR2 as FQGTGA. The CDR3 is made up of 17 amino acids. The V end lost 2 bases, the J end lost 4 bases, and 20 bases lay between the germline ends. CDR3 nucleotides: TGTGCCAGCAGCTTAGGGGTGAGGTCGGGGGCAGGAGAGACCCAGTACTTC. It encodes CASSLGVRSGAGETQYF.

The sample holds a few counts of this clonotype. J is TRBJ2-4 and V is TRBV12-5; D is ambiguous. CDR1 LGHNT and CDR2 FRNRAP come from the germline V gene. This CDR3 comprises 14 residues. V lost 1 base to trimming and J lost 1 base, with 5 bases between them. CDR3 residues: CASGLGEAKNIQYF. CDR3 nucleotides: TGTGCTAGTGGTTTGGGAGAGGCCAAAAACATTCAGTACTTC.

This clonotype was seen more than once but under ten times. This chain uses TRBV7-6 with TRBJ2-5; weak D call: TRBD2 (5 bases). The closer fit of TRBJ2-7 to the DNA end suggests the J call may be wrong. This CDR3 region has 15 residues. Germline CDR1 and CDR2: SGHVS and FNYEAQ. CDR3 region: CASSLFEGISYEQYF. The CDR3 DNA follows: TGTGCCAGCAGCCTGTTTGAGGGTATTTCCTACGAGCAGTACTTC.

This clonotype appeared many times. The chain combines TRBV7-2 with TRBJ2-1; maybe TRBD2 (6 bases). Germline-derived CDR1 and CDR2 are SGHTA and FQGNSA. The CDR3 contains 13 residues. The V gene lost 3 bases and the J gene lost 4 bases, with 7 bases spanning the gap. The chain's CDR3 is CASSLGTYNEQFF. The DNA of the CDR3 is TGTGCCAGCAGCTTGGGGACTTACAATGAGCAGTTCTTC.

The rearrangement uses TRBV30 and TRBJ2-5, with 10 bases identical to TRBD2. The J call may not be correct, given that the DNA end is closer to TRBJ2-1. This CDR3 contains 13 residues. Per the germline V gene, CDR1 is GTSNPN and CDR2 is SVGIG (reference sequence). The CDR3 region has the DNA TGTGCCTGGAGTAGCGGGGGGGCCAATGAGCAGTTCTTC. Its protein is CAWSSGGANEQFF.

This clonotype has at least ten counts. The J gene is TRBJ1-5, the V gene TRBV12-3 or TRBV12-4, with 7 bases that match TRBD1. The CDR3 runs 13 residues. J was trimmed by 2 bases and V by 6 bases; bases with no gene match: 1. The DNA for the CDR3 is TGTGCCAGCAGCGACAGGGGCAATCAGCCCCAGCATTTT. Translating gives CASSDRGNQPQHF.

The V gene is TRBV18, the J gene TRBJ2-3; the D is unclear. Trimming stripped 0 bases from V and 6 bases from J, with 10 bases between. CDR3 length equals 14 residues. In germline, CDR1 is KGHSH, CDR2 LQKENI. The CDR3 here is CASSPPDLPDTQYF. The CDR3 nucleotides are TGTGCCAGCTCACCACCCGACCTGCCGGATACGCAGTATTTT. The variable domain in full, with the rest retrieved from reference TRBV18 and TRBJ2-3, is NAGVMQNPRHLVRRRGQEARLRCSPMKGHSHVYWYRQLPEEGLKFMVYLQKENIIDESGMPKERFSAEFPKEGPSILRIQQVVRGDSAAYFCASSPPDLPDTQYFGPGTRLTVL.

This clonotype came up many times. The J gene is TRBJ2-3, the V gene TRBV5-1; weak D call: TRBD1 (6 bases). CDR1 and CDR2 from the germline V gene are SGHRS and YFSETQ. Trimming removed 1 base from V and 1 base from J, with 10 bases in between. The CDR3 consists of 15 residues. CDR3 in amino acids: CASSLQGPGTDTQYF. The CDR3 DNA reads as TGCGCCAGCAGCTTGCAGGGGCCGGGCACAGATACGCAGTATTTT.

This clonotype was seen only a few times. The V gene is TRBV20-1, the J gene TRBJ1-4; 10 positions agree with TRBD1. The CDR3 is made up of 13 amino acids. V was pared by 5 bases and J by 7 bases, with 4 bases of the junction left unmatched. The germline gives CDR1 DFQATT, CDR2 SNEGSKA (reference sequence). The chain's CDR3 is CSALTGGFEKLFF. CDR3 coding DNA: TGCAGTGCTTTGACAGGGGGCTTTGAAAAACTGTTTTTT.

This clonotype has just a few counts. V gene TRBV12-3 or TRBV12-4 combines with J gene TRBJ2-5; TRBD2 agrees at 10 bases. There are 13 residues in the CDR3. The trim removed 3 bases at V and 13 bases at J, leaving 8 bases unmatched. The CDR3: CASSLPSGGPMYF. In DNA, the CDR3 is TGTGCCAGCAGTTTGCCTAGCGGGGGCCCCATGTACTTC.

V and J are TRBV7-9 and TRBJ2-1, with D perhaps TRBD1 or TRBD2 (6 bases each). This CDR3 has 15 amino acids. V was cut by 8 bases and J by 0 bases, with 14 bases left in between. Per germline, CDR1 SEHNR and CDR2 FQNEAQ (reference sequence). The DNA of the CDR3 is TGTGCCAGCCTTCTCGGGGGCCCCTCCTACAATGAGCAGTTCTTC. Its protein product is CASLLGGPSYNEQFF.

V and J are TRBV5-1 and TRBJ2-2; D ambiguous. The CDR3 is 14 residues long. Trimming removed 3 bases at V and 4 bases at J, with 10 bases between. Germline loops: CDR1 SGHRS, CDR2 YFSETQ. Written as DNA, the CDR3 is TGCGCCAGCAGCTGGGGATTAGGCACCGGGGAGCTGTTTTTT. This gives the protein CASSWGLGTGELFF.

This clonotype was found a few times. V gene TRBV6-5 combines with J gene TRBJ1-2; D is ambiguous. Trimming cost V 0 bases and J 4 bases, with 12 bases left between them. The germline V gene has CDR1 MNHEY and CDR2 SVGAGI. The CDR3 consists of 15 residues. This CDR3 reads CASSYSASGGYGYTF. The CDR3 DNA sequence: TGTGCCAGCAGTTACTCGGCGTCGGGTGGCTATGGCTACACCTTC.

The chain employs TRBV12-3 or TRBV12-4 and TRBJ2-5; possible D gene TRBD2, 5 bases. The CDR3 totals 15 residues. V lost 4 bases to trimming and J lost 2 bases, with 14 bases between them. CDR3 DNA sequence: TGTGCCAGCAGTTCCACTAGGAAAGTACAAGAGACCCAGTACTTC. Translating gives CASSSTRKVQETQYF.

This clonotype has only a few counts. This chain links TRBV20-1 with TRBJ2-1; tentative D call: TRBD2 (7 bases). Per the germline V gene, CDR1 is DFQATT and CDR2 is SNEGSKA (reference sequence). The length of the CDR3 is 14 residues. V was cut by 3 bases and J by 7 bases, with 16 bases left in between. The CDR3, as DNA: TGCAGTGCTAGCACGGGGGGCCCGATAAATGAGCAGTTCTTC. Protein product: CSASTGGPINEQFF.

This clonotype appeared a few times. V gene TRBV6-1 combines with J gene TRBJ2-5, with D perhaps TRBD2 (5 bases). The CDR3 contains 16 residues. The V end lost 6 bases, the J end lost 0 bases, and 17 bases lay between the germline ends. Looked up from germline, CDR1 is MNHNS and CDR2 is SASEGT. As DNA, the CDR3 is TGTGCCAGCAGCAAAGAGTGGGTAGCGTACCAAGAGACCCAGTACTTC. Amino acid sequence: CASSKEWVAYQETQYF.

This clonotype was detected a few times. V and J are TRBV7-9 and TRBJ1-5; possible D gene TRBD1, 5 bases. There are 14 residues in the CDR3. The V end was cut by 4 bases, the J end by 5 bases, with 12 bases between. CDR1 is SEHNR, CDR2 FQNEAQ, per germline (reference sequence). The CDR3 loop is CASSSGEGYQPQHF. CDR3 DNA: TGTGCCAGCAGCTCGGGAGAGGGGTATCAGCCCCAGCATTTT.

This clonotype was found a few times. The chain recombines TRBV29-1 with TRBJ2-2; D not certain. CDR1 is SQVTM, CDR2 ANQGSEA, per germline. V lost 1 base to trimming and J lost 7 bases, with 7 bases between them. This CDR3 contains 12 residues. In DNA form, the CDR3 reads TGCAGCGTTGAAGCGATTCACGGGGAGCTGTTTTTT. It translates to CSVEAIHGELFF.

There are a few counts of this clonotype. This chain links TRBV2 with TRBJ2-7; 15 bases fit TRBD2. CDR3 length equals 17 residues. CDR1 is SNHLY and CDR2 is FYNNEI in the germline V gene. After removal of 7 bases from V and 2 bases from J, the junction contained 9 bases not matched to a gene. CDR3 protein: CASTSQGLAGGPYEQYF. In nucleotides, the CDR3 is TGTGCCAGCACCTCCCAGGGACTAGCGGGGGGACCCTACGAGCAGTACTTC.

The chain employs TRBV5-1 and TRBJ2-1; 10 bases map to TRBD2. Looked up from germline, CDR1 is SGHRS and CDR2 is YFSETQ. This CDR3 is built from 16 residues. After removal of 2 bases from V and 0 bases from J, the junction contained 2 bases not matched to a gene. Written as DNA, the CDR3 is TGCGCCAGCAGCTTCCTAGCGGGGGTCTCCTACAATGAGCAGTTCTTC. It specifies CASSFLAGVSYNEQFF.

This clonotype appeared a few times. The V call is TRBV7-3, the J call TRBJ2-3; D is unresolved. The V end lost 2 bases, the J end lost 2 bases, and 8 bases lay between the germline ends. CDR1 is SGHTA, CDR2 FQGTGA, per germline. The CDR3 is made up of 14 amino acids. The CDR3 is CASSLGLTTDTQYF. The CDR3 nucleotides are TGTGCCAGCAGCTTAGGGCTCACCACAGATACGCAGTATTTT.

CDR3 in amino acids: CASSFDRGNTDTQYF. CDR3 in DNA: TGTGCCAGCAGTTTCGACAGGGGAAACACAGATACGCAGTATTTT. The J gene is TRBJ2-3, the V gene TRBV14; TRBD1 matches at 8 bases. The CDR3 sequence is 15 residues long. Germline CDR1 SGHDN, CDR2 FVKESK. Trimming took 6 bases from V and 2 from J; bases not matched to a gene: 7. The whole variable domain, filled in from reference TRBV14 and TRBJ2-3, reads EAGVTQFPSHSVIEKGQTVTLRCDPISGHDNLYWYRRVMGKEIKFLLHFVKESKQDESGMPNNRFLAERTGGTYSTLKVQPAELEDSGVYFCASSFDRGNTDTQYFGPGTRLTVL.

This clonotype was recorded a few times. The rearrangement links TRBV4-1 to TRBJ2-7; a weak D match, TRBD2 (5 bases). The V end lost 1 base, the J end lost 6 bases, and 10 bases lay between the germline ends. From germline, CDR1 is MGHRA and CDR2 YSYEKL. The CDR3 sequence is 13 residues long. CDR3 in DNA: TGCGCCAGCAGCCAAGGAGGGTTAAGCGAGCAGTACTTC. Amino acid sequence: CASSQGGLSEQYF.

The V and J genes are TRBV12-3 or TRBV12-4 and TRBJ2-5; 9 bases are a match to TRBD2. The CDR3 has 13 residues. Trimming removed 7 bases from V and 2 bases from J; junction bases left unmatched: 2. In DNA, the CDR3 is TGTGCCAGCATGCTAGCGGGACAAGAGACCCAGTACTTC. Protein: CASMLAGQETQYF.

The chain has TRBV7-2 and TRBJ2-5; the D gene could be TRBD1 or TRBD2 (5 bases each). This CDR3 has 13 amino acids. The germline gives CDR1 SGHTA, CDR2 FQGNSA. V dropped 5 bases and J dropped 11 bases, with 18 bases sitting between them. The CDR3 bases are TGTGCCAGCAGCCAGGGTCGACATGGGGAGCAGTACTTC. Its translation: CASSQGRHGEQYF.

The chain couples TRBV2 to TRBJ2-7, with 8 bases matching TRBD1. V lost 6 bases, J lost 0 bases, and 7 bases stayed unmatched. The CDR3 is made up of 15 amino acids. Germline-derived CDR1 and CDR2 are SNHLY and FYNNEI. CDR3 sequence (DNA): TGTGCCAGCAGGCCCGGGACAGGACGCTCCTACGAGCAGTACTTC. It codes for CASRPGTGRSYEQYF.

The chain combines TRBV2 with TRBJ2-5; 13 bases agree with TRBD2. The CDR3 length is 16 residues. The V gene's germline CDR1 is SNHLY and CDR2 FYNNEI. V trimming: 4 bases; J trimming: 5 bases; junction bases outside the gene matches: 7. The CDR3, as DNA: TGTGCCAGCAGTGGGGGACTAGCGGGGAGATGGGAGACCCAGTACTTC. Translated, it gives CASSGGLAGRWETQYF.